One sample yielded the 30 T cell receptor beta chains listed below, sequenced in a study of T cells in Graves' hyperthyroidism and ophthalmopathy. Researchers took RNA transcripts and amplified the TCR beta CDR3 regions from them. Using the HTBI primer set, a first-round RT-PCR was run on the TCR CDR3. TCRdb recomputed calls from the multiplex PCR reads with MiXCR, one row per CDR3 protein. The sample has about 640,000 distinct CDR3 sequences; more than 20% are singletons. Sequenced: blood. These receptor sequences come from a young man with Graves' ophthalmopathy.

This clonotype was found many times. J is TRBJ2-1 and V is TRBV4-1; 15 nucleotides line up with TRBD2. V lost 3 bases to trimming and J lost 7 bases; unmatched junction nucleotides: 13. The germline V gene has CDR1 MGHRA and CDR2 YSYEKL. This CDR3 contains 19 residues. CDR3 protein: CASSHPGLAGGPSRNEQFF. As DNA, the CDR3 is TGCGCCAGCAGCCACCCCGGACTAGCGGGAGGGCCCTCAAGGAATGAGCAGTTCTTC.

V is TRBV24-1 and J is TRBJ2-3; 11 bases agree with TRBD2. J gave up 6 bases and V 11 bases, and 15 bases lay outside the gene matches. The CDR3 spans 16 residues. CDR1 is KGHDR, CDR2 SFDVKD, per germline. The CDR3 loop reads CANSFPGLAALDTQYF. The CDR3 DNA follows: TGTGCCAACAGCTTCCCGGGACTAGCGGCGCTCGATACGCAGTATTTT.

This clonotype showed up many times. As DNA, the CDR3 is TGTGCCAGCAGTGAAGGGCCGGGTCAGCCCCAGCATTTT. This gives the protein CASSEGPGQPQHF. The chain combines TRBV2 with TRBJ1-5; no reliable D call. Looked up from germline, CDR1 is SNHLY and CDR2 is FYNNEI. V lost 1 base, J lost 6 bases, and 7 bases lay in between. This CDR3 region has 13 residues.

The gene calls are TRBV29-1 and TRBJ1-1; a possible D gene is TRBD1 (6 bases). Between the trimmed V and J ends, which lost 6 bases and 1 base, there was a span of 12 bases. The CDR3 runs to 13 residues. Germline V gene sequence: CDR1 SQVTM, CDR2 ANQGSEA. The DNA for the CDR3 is TGCAGCGTCGACCTACAGGGGAACACTGAAGCTTTCTTT. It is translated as CSVDLQGNTEAFF.

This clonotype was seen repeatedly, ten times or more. The CDR3 region has the DNA TGTGCCAGCAGTTTATTTGATGAGCAGTTCTTC. Translation: CASSLFDEQFF. The V gene is TRBV28, the J gene TRBJ2-1; D is unclear. The CDR3 consists of 11 residues. Trimming shortened V by 1 base and J by 8 bases, and 3 bases separated the two germline ends. Germline CDR1 and CDR2: MDHEN and SYDVKM.

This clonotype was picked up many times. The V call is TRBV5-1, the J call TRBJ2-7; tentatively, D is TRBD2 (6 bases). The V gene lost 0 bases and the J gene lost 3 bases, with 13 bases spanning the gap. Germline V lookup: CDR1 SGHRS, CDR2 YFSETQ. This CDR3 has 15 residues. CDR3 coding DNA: TGCGCCAGCAGCTTGGTAGCGGACTGGGACTACGAGCAGTACTTC. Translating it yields CASSLVADWDYEQYF.

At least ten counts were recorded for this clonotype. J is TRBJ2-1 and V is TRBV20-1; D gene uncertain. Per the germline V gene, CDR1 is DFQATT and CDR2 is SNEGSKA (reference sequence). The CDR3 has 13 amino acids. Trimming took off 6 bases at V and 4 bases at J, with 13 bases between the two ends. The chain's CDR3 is CSAIGPTYNEQFF. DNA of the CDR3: TGCAGTGCAATAGGCCCCACTTACAATGAGCAGTTCTTC.

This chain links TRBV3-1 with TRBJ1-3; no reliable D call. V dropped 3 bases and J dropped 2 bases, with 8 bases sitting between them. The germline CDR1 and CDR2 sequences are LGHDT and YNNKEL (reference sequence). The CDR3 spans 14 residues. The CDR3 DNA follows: TGTGCCAGCAGCCAGAGGACGGCTGGAAACACCATATATTTT. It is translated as CASSQRTAGNTIYF.

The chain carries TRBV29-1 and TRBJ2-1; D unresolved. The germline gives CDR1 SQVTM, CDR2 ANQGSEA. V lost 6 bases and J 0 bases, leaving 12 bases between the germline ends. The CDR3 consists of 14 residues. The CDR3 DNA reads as TGCAGCGTGACCAAGCGAGGCTCCTACAATGAGCAGTTCTTC. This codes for CSVTKRGSYNEQFF.

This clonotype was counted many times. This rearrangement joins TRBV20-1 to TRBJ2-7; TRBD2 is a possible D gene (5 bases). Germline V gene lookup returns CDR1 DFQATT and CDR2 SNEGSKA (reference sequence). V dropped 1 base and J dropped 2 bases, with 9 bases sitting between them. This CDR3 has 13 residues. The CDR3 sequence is CSARVAGAYEQYF. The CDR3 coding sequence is TGCAGTGCTAGAGTGGCGGGCGCCTACGAGCAGTACTTC.

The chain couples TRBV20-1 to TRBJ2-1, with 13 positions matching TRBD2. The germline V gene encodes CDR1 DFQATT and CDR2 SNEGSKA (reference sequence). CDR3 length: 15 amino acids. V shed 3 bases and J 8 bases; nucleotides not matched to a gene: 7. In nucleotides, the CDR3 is TGCAGTGCTAGGGCCGGGACTAGCGGGACACATGAGCAGTTCTTC. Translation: CSARAGTSGTHEQFF.

CDR3 loop: CASSTPYPGLAGNTGELFF. The CDR3 DNA reads as TGTGCCAGCAGTACCCCATACCCCGGACTAGCGGGGAACACCGGGGAGCTGTTTTTT. The chain combines TRBV28 with TRBJ2-2, with 11 bases fitting TRBD2. CDR1 is MDHEN and CDR2 is SYDVKM in the germline V gene. The length of the CDR3 is 19 residues. The junction had 12 bases not matched to a gene; V was cut back by 5 bases and J by 1 base.

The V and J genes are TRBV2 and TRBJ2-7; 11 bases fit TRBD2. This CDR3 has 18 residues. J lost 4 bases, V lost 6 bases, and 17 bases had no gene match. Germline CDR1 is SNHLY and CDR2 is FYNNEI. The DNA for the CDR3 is TGTGCCAGCAGCCAAGATGGGTATGTGACTAGCGGGACGTACGAGCAGTACTTC. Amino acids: CASSQDGYVTSGTYEQYF.

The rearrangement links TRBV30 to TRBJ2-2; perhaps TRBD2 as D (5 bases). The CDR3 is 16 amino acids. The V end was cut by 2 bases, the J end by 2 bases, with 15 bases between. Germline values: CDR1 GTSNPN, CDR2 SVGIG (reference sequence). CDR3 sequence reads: CAWSPPQRLNTGELFF. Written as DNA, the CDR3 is TGTGCCTGGAGTCCGCCCCAGCGGCTAAACACCGGGGAGCTGTTTTTT. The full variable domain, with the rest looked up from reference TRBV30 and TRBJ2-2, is SQTIHQWPATLVQPVGSPLSLECTVEGTSNPNLYWYRQAAGRGLQLLFYSVGIGQISSEVPQNLSASRPQDRQFILSSKKLLLSDSGFYLCAWSPPQRLNTGELFFGEGSRLTVL.

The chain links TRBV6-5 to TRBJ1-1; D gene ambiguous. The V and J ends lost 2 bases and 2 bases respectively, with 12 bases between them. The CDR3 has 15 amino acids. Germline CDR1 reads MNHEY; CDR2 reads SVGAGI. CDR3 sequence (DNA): TGTGCCAGCAGTTACGAGCAGGTCAGCAACACTGAAGCTTTCTTT. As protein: CASSYEQVSNTEAFF.

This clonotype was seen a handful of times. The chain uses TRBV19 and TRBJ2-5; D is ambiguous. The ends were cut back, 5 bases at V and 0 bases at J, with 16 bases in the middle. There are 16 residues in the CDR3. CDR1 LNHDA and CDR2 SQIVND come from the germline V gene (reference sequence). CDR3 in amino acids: CASSPAGTSNQETQYF. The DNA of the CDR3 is TGTGCCAGTAGTCCCGCCGGTACCAGCAACCAAGAGACCCAGTACTTC.

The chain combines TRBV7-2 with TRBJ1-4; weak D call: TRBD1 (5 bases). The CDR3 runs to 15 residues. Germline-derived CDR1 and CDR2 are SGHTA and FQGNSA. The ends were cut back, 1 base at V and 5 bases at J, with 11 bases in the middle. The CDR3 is CASSLVWGSNEKLFF. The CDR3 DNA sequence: TGTGCCAGCAGCTTAGTATGGGGCTCGAATGAAAAACTGTTTTTT.

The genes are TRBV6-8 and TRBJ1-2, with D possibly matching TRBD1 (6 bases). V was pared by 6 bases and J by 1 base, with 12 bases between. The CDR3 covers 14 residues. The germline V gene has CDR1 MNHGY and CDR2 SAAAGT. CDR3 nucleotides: TGTGCCAGCAGATATACAGGGAGTAACTATGGCTACACCTTC. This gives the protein CASRYTGSNYGYTF.

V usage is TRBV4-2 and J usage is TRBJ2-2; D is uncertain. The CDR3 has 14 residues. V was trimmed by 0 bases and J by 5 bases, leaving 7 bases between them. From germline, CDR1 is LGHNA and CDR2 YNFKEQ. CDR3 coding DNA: TGTGCCAGCAGCCAAGAAGAAGGTACCGGGGAGCTGTTTTTT. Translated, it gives CASSQEEGTGELFF.

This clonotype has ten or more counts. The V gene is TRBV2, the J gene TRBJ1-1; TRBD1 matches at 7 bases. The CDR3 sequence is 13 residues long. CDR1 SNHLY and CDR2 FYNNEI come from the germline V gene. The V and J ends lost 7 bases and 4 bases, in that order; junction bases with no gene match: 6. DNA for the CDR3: TGTGCCAGCAATCTAGGGACAGCCACTGAAGCTTTCTTT. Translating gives CASNLGTATEAFF.

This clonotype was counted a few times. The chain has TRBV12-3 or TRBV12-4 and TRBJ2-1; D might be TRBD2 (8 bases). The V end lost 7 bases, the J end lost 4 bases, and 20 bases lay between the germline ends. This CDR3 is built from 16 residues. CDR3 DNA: TGTGCCAGCACTCATAGGGGGCGGGGGGTGTACAATGAGCAGTTCTTC. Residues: CASTHRGRGVYNEQFF.

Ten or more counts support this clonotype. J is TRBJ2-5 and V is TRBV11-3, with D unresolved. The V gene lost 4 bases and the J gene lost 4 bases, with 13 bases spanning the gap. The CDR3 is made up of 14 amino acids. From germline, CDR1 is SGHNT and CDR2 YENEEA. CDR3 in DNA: TGTGCCAGCAGCTCCGGCCCCTCGCGAGAGACCCAGTACTTC. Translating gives CASSSGPSRETQYF.

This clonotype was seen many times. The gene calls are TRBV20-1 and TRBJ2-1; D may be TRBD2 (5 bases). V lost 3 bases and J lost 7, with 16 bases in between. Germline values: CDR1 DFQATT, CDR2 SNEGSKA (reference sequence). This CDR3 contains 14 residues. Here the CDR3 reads CSAREWEIWNEQFF. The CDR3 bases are TGCAGTGCTAGGGAGTGGGAGATCTGGAATGAGCAGTTCTTC.

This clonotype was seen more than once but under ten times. This CDR3 is CASSLGRRREQYF. CDR3 nucleotide sequence: TGTGCCAGCAGTTTAGGCCGTAGGCGCGAGCAGTACTTC. The chain couples TRBV6-2 or TRBV6-3 to TRBJ2-7; D is uncertain. Germline CDR1 is MNHEY and CDR2 is SVGEGT. V lost 4 bases to trimming and J lost 6 bases, with 13 bases between them. The CDR3 length is 13 residues.

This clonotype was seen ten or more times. The CDR3 loop is CASNVPGSYEQYF. In DNA form, the CDR3 reads TGTGCCAGCAACGTACCGGGATCCTACGAGCAGTACTTC. The chain couples TRBV6-1 to TRBJ2-7, with a possible D match to TRBD2 (5 bases). Per the germline V gene, CDR1 is MNHNS and CDR2 is SASEGT. The length of the CDR3 is 13 residues. V dropped 7 bases and J dropped 1 base, with 11 bases sitting between them.

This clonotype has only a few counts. CDR3: CASSEDGGRGNEQYF. CDR3 bases: TGTGCCAGCAGTGAAGATGGGGGCAGGGGTAACGAGCAGTACTTC. The chain is built from TRBV2 and TRBJ2-7; D is perhaps TRBD1 (6 bases). V lost 1 base and J lost 5, with 15 bases in between. This CDR3 spans 15 amino acids. Looked up from germline, CDR1 is SNHLY and CDR2 is FYNNEI.

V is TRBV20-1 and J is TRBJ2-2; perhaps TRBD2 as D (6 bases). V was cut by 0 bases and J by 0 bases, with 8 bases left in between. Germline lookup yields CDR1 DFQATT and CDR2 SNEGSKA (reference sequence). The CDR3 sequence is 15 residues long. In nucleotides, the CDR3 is TGCAGTGCTAGAGAGGAGGGTCCGAACACCGGGGAGCTGTTTTTT. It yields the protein CSAREEGPNTGELFF.

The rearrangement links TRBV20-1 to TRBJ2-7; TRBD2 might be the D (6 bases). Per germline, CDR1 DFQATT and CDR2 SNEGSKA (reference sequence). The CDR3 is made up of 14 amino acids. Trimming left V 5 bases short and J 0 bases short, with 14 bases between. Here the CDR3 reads CSAGWDSVSYEQYF. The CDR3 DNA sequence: TGCAGTGCTGGCTGGGACTCCGTCTCCTACGAGCAGTACTTC.

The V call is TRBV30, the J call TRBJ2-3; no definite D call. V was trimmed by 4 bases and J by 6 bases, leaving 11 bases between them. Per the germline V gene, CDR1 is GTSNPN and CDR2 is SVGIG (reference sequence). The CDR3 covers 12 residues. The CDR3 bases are TGTGCCTGGACGGACGCGAGGGATACGCAGTATTTT. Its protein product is CAWTDARDTQYF.

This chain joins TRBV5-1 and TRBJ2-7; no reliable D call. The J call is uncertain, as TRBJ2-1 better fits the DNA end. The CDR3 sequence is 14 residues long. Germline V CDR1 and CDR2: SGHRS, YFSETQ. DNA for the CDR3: TGCGCCAGCAGCTTGGCCGAGAGGTCCTACGAGCAGTTCTTC. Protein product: CASSLAERSYEQFF.